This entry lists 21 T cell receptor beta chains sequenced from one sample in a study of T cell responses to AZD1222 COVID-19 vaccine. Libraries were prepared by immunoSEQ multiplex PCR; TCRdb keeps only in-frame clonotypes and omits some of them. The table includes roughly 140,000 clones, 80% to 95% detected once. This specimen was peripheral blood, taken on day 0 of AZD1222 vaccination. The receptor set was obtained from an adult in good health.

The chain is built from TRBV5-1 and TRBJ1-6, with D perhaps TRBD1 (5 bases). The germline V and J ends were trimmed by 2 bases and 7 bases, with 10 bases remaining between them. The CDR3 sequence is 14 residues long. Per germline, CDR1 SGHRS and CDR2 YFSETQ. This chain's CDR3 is CASSFSQANSPLHF. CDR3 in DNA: TGCGCCAGCAGCTTTTCACAGGCGAATTCACCCCTCCACTTT.

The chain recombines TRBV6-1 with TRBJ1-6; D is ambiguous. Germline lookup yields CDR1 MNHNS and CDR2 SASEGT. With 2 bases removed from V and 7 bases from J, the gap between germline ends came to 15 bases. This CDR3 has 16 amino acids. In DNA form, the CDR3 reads TGTGCCAGCAGTGAAAGGGATTTTTGGGCCAATTCACCCCTCCACTTT. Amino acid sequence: CASSERDFWANSPLHF.

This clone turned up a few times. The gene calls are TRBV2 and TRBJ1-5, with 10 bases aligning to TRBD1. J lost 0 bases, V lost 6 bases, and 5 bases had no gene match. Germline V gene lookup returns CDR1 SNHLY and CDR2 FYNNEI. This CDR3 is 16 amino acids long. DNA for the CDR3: TGTGCCAGCAGACCGGACAGGGGGAATAGCAATCAGCCCCAGCATTTT. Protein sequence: CASRPDRGNSNQPQHF.

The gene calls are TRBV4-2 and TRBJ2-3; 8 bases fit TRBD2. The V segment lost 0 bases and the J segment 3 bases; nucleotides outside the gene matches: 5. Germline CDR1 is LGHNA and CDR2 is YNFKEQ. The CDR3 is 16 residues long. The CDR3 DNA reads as TGTGCCAGCAGCCAAGAAGTCGGACTAGCTACAGATACGCAGTATTTT. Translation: CASSQEVGLATDTQYF.

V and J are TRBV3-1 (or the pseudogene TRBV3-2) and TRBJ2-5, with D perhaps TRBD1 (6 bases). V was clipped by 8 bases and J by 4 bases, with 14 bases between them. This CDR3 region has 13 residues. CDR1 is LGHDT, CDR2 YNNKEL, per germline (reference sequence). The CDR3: CASGDPGAETQYF. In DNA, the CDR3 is TGTGCCAGCGGAGACCCAGGGGCAGAGACCCAGTACTTC.

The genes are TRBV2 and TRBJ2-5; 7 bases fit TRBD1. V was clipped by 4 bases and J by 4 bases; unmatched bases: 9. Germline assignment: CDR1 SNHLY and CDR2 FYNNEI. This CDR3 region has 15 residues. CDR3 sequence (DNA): TGTGCCAGCAGTGTATTAGGGACAGATGGAGAGACCCAGTACTTC. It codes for CASSVLGTDGETQYF.

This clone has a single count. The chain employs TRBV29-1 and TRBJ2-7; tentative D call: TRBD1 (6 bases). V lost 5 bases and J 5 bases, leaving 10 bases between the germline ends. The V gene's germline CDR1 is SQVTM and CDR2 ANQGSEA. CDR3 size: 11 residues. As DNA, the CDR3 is TGCAGCGTTAGGGACACAGACGAGCAGTACTTC. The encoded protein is CSVRDTDEQYF.

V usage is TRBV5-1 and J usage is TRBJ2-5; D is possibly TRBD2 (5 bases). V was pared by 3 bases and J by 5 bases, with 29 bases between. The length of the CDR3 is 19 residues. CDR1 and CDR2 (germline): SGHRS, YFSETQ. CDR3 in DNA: TGCGCCAGCAGCTCCGGACCCGCGTTGTGGGAGAAAAAAGTGGAGACCCAGTACTTC. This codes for CASSSGPALWEKKVETQYF.

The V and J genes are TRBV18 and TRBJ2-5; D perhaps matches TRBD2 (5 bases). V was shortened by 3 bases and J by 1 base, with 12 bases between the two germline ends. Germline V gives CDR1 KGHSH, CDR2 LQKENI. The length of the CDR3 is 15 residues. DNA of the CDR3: TGTGCCAGCTCACCTCTAGCCGACCTCCAAGAGACCCAGTACTTC. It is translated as CASSPLADLQETQYF. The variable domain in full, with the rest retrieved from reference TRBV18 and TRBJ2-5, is NAGVMQNPRHLVRRRGQEARLRCSPMKGHSHVYWYRQLPEEGLKFMVYLQKENIIDESGMPKERFSAEFPKEGPSILRIQQVVRGDSAAYFCASSPLADLQETQYFGPGTRLLVL.

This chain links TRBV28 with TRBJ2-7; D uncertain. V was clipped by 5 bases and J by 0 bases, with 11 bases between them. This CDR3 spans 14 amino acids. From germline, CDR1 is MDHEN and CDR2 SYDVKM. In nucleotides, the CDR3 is TGTGCCAGCAGTCCTTGGGCCCGCTCCTACGAGCAGTACTTC. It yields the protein CASSPWARSYEQYF.

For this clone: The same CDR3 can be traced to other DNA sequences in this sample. The CDR3 DNA reads TGTGCCAGCAGTTTATCGGCTAGCGGGAGGAGCGAGCAGTACTTC. This codes for CASSLSASGRSEQYF. The rearrangement uses TRBV27 and TRBJ2-7; TRBD2 matches at 11 bases. This CDR3 comprises 15 residues. CDR1 and CDR2 from the germline V gene are MNHEY and SMNVEV (reference sequence). With 0 bases clipped from V and 6 bases from J, the junction kept 4 bases outside the gene matches.

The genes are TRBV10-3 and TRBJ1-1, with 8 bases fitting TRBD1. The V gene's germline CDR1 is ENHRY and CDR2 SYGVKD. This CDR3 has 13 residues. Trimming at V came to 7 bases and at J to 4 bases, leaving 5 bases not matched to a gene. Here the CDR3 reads CAITEQGGTEAFF. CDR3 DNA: TGTGCCATCACGGAACAGGGGGGCACTGAAGCTTTCTTT.

The DNA for the CDR3 is TGCGCCAGCAGCGCGATTACCTCTAACTATGGCTACACCTTC. Translated, it gives CASSAITSNYGYTF. The gene calls are TRBV5-1 and TRBJ1-2; no definite D call. Germline values: CDR1 SGHRS, CDR2 YFSETQ. The CDR3 is 14 amino acids. Trimming shortened V by 4 bases and J by 0 bases, and 10 bases separated the two germline ends. The full variable domain, its missing parts supplied by reference TRBV5-1 and TRBJ1-2, is KAGVTQTPRYLIKTRGQQVTLSCSPISGHRSVSWYQQTPGQGLQFLFEYFSETQRNKGNFPGRFSGRQFSNSRSEMNVSTLELGDSALYLCASSAITSNYGYTFGSGTRLTVV.

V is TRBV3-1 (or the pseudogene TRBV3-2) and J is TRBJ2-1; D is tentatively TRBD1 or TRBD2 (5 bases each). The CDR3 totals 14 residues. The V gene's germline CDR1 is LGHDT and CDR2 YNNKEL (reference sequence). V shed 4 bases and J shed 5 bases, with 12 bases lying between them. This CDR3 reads CASSRRDGNNEQFF. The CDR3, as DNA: TGTGCCAGCAGCCGTCGGGACGGGAACAATGAGCAGTTCTTC.

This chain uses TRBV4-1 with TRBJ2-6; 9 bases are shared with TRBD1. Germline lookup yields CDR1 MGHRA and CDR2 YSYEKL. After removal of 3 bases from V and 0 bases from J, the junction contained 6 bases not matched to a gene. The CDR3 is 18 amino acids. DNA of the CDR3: TGCGCCAGCAGCCAGCCTACAGGGGGCTTCTCTGGGGCCAACGTCCTGACTTTC. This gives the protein CASSQPTGGFSGANVLTF.

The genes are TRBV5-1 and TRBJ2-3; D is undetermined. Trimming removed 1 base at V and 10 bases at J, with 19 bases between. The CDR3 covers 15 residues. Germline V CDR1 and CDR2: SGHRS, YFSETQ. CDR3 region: CASSLITAEDIAQYF. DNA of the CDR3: TGCGCCAGCAGCTTGATAACAGCCGAGGATATTGCGCAGTATTTT.

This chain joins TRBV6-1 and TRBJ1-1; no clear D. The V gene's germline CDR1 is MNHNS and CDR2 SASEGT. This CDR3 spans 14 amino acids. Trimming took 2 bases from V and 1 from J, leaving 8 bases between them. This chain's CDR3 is CASSERSENTEAFF. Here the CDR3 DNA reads TGTGCCAGCAGTGAAAGGTCAGAGAACACTGAAGCTTTCTTT.

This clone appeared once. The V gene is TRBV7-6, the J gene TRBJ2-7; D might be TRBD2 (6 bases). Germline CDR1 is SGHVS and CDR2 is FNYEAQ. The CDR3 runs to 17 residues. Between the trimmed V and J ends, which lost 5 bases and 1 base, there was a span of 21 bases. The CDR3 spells CASSPSGRGTGSYEQYF. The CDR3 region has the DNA TGTGCCAGCAGCCCTTCAGGGCGCGGGACGGGTTCCTACGAGCAGTACTTC.

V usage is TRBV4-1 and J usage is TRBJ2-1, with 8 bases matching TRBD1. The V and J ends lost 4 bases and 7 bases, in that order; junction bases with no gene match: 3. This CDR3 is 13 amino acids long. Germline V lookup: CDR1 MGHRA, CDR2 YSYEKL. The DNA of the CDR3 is TGCGCCAGCAGCCGGACAGGGAGTAATGAGCAGTTCTTC. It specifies CASSRTGSNEQFF.

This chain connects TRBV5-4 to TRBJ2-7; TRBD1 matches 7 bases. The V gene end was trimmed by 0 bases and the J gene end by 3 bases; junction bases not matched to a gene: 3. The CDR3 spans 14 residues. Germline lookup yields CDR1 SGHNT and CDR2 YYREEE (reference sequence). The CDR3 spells CASSLETGSYEQYF. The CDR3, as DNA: TGTGCCAGCAGCTTGGAGACAGGGAGCTACGAGCAGTACTTC.

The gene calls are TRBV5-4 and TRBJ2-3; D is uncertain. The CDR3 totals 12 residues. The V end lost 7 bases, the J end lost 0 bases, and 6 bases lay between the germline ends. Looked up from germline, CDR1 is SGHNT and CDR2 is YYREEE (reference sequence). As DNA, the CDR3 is TGTGCCAGCCAGGACAGCACAGATACGCAGTATTTT. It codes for CASQDSTDTQYF.